The 14 T cell receptor beta chains reported below all come from one sample, sequenced in a study of shared clonotypes between healthy human individuals. TCRdb keeps only in-frame clones here, not all; method: immunoSEQ multiplex PCR. The sample records 900,000 to 1,200,000 clones, 70% to 80% being singletons. The sequenced sample was memory CD4+ T cells from PBMCs. Subset here: CD45RA-negative fraction. The receptor set was obtained from a man aged 18 to 30 in good health. Some clones in this sample may be carry-over from other donors' samples.

The chain recombines TRBV29-1 with TRBJ1-2; the match to TRBD1 covers 8 bases. Trimming took 7 bases from V and 4 from J; bases not matched to a gene: 11. The CDR3 has 14 residues. Germline-derived CDR1 and CDR2 are SQVTM and ANQGSEA. The CDR3 DNA is TGCAGCGCTGCAGACAGGGGTCGGGGCTATGGCTACACCTTC. Encoded protein: CSAADRGRGYGYTF.

V usage is TRBV28 and J usage is TRBJ1-2; 9 bases line up with TRBD1. Germline values: CDR1 MDHEN, CDR2 SYDVKM. Trimming removed 5 bases from V and 9 bases from J; junction bases left unmatched: 13. This CDR3 region has 15 residues. CDR3: CASSTGTGPRGRYTF. In DNA, the CDR3 is TGTGCCAGCAGTACCGGGACAGGGCCCCGGGGTCGCTACACCTTC.

This clone was counted a few times. The chain links TRBV2 to TRBJ2-1; TRBD2 matches 10 bases. CDR3 length: 15 amino acids. V lost 6 bases to trimming and J lost 5 bases; unmatched junction nucleotides: 7. Germline CDR1 is SNHLY and CDR2 is FYNNEI. The CDR3 spells CASSDRGLANNEQFF. In nucleotides, the CDR3 is TGTGCCAGCAGCGATCGGGGACTAGCGAACAATGAGCAGTTCTTC.

The chain links TRBV29-1 to TRBJ2-1, with TRBD2 matching over 11 bases. CDR1 and CDR2 (germline): SQVTM, ANQGSEA. CDR3 length: 14 amino acids. Trimming took 7 bases from V and 10 from J; bases not matched to a gene: 12. The CDR3 loop reads CSARMGLAGGEQFF. In DNA, the CDR3 is TGCAGCGCCAGAATGGGGCTAGCGGGGGGAGAGCAGTTCTTC.

A single count supports this clone. The sample holds other DNA sequences that translate to the same CDR3. The chain combines TRBV28 with TRBJ2-7; 9 nucleotides agree with TRBD2. The CDR3 spans 14 residues. Trimming at V came to 4 bases and at J to 4 bases, leaving 5 bases not matched to a gene. The V gene's germline CDR1 is MDHEN and CDR2 SYDVKM. CDR3: CASSSAGGPYEQYF. CDR3 nucleotide sequence: TGTGCCAGCAGTTCGGCGGGAGGGCCGTACGAGCAGTACTTC.

The genes are TRBV18 and TRBJ2-2; TRBD1 aligns across 9 bases. In germline, CDR1 is KGHSH, CDR2 LQKENI. Trimming took 3 bases from V and 1 from J; bases not matched to a gene: 3. The length of the CDR3 is 16 residues. The CDR3 spells CASSPRGQGNTGELFF. The CDR3 coding sequence is TGTGCCAGCTCACCTCGGGGACAGGGGAACACCGGGGAGCTGTTTTTT. The full variable domain, rest sourced from reference TRBV18 and TRBJ2-2, is NAGVMQNPRHLVRRRGQEARLRCSPMKGHSHVYWYRQLPEEGLKFMVYLQKENIIDESGMPKERFSAEFPKEGPSILRIQQVVRGDSAAYFCASSPRGQGNTGELFFGEGSRLTVL.

V gene TRBV5-1 combines with J gene TRBJ2-7, with a possible D match to TRBD2 (5 bases). The CDR3 spans 18 residues. V dropped 4 bases and J dropped 1 base, with 24 bases sitting between them. Germline V lookup: CDR1 SGHRS, CDR2 YFSETQ. CDR3 region: CASSRGPYSPSGSYEQYF. CDR3 bases: TGCGCCAGCAGCCGGGGTCCCTACAGCCCCTCAGGATCCTACGAGCAGTACTTC.

The V gene is TRBV6-5, the J gene TRBJ1-4; a possible D gene is TRBD1 (5 bases). There are 13 residues in the CDR3. Germline CDR1 is MNHEY and CDR2 is SVGAGI. Trimming removed 6 bases at V and 8 bases at J, with 13 bases between. In DNA form, the CDR3 reads TGTGCCAGCAGGTGGGAGGGGTACGAAAAACTGTTTTTT. Translation gives CASRWEGYEKLFF.

V is TRBV5-1 and J is TRBJ2-5; D is uncertain. The CDR3 covers 12 residues. V dropped 4 bases and J dropped 2 bases, with 6 bases sitting between them. From germline, CDR1 is SGHRS and CDR2 YFSETQ. The CDR3 DNA follows: TGCGCCAGCAGCGCGATGCAAGAGACCCAGTACTTC. Translating it yields CASSAMQETQYF. The full variable domain, rest sourced from reference TRBV5-1 and TRBJ2-5, is KAGVTQTPRYLIKTRGQQVTLSCSPISGHRSVSWYQQTPGQGLQFLFEYFSETQRNKGNFPGRFSGRQFSNSRSEMNVSTLELGDSALYLCASSAMQETQYFGPGTRLLVL.

The chain recombines TRBV4-1 with TRBJ2-1, with D maybe TRBD2 (5 bases). This CDR3 spans 15 amino acids. CDR1 MGHRA and CDR2 YSYEKL come from the germline V gene. Trimming took 1 base from V and 3 from J, leaving 10 bases between them. In DNA form, the CDR3 reads TGCGCCAGCAGCCAAGTTAGACTAATCTACAATGAGCAGTTCTTC. Protein product: CASSQVRLIYNEQFF.

The V call is TRBV7-2, the J call TRBJ2-5, with TRBD2 matching 13 bases. With V trimmed by 0 bases and J by 6 bases, 13 bases remained unmatched. The CDR3 is made up of 19 amino acids. Per the germline V gene, CDR1 is SGHTA and CDR2 is FQGNSA. The CDR3 loop is CASSLALGLAGKKQKTQYF. CDR3 bases: TGTGCCAGCAGCTTAGCGTTGGGACTAGCGGGGAAGAAACAAAAGACCCAGTACTTC. The entire variable domain, with the rest obtained from reference TRBV7-2 and TRBJ2-5, is as follows: GAGVSQSPSNKVTEKGKDVELRCDPISGHTALYWYRQSLGQGLEFLIYFQGNSAPDKSGLPSDRFSAERTGGSVSTLTIQRTQQEDSAVYLCASSLALGLAGKKQKTQYFGPGTRLLVL.

V is TRBV19 and J is TRBJ2-2, with D possibly TRBD2 on 7 matching bases. Germline V gene data show CDR1 as LNHDA and CDR2 as SQIVND (reference sequence). The CDR3 contains 16 residues. V was cut by 5 bases and J by 0 bases, with 13 bases left in between. The chain's CDR3 is CASSPRGAPNTGELFF. The CDR3 nucleotides are TGTGCCAGTAGTCCTCGGGGGGCGCCGAACACCGGGGAGCTGTTTTTT.

J is TRBJ1-1 and V is TRBV7-3; weak D call: TRBD1 (5 bases). CDR3 length: 14 residues. CDR1 is SGHTA, CDR2 FQGTGA, per germline. V gave up 6 bases and J gave up 4 bases, with 15 bases separating them. The CDR3 here is CASRGNRQGTEAFF. CDR3 DNA sequence: TGTGCCAGCAGGGGGAACAGGCAAGGCACTGAAGCTTTCTTT.

The V and J genes are TRBV28 and TRBJ1-5; a weak D match, TRBD1 (5 bases). Trimming removed 3 bases from V and 7 bases from J, with 16 bases in between. From germline, CDR1 is MDHEN and CDR2 SYDVKM. This CDR3 is built from 15 residues. The CDR3 region is CASSFSSGLSQPQHF. CDR3 in DNA: TGTGCCAGCAGTTTCAGCTCAGGGTTATCCCAGCCCCAGCATTTT.